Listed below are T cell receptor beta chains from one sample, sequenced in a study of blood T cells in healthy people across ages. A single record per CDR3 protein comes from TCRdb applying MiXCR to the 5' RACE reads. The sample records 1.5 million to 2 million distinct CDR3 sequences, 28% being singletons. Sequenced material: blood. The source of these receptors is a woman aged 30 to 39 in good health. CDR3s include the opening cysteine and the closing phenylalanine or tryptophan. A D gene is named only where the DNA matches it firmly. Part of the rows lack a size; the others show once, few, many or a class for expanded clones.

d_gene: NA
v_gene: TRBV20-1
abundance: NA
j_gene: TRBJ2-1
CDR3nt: TGCAGTGCCCCCCGGGACTTAGCTTCCTACAATGAGCAGTTCTTC
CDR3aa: CSAPRDLASYNEQFF

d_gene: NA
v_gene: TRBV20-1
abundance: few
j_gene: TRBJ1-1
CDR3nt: TGCAGTGCTCCTCTACAGGTGAACACTGAAGCTTTCTTT
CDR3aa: CSAPLQVNTEAFF

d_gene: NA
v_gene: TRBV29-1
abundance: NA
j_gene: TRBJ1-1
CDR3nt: TGCAGCGTTCCGGGTAGGGACACTGAAGCTTTCTTT
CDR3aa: CSVPGRDTEAFF

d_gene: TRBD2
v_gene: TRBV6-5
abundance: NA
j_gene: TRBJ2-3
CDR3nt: TGTGCCAGCAGTTACCCTAGCGGGTGCTTGTATTTCGGCACAGATACGCAGTATTTT
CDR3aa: CASSYPSGCLYFGTDTQYF

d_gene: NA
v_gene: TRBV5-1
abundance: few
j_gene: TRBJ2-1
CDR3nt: TGCGCCAGCAGCTTGGAACTTCAAAGTGAGCAGTTCTTC
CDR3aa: CASSLELQSEQFF

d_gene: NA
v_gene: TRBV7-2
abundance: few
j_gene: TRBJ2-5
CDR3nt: TGTGCCAGCAGCTTAGCATGGGGGAGTCAAGAGACCCAGTACTTC
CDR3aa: CASSLAWGSQETQYF

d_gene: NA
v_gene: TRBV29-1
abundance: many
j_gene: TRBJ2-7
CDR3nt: TGCAGCGTTGCTGAGACTTCCTACGAGCAGTACTTC
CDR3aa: CSVAETSYEQYF

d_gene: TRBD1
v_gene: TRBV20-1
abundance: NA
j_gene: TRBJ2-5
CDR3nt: TGCAGTGTTAGACAGGGGCGGCAAGAGACCCAGTACTTC
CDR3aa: CSVRQGRQETQYF

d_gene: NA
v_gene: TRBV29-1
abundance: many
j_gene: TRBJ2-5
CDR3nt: TGCAGCGTTGTACAGATCCAAGAGACCCAGTACTTC
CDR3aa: CSVVQIQETQYF

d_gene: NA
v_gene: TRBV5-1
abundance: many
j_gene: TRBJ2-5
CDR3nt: TGCGCCAGCAGCTTGGAGGGGGAGACCCAGTACTTC
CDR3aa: CASSLEGETQYF

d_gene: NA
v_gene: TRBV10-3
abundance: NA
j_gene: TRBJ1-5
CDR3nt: TGTGCCATCAGTGAGTCGAACCAAGGGGATCAGCCCCAGCATTTT
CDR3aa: CAISESNQGDQPQHF

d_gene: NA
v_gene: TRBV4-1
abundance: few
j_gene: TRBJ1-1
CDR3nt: TGCGCCAGCAGCCCCAACAGGGATAACACTGAAGCTTTCTTT
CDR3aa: CASSPNRDNTEAFF

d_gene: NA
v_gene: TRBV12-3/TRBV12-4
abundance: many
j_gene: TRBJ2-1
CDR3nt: TGTGCCAGCAGTTTAGATGTAAGCTTGGATGAGCAGTTCTTC
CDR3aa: CASSLDVSLDEQFF

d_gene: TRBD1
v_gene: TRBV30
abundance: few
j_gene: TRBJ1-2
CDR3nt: TGTGCCTGGAGTGCACCTCGGACAGGGTATGATCCTAACTATGGCTACACCTTC
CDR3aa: CAWSAPRTGYDPNYGYTF

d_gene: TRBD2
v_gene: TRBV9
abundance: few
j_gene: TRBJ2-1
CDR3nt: TGTGCCAGCAGCTTAAAACTAGCGGGGACCCCGACGGAGCAGTTCTTC
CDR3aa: CASSLKLAGTPTEQFF

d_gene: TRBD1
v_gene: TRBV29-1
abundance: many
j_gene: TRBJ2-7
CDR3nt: TGCAGCGTTGAAGAATCCTCGGGACAGGGACTCTACGAGCAGTACTTC
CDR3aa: CSVEESSGQGLYEQYF

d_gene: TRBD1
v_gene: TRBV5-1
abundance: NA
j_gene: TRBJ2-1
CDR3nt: TGCGCCAGCACTTGGGACAGGGCGAACAATGAGCAGTTCTTC
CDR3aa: CASTWDRANNEQFF

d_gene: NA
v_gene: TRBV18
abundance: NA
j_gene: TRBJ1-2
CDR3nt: TGTGCCAGCTCACCACGCAGAGATGCGGATTTTGGCTACACCTTC
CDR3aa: CASSPRRDADFGYTF

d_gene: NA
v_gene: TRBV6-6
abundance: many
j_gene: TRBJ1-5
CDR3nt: TGTGCCAGCAGCTGGGTGGGGGGCAATCAGCCCCAGCATTTT
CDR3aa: CASSWVGGNQPQHF

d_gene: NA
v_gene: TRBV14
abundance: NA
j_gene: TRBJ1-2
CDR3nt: TGTGCCAGCAGCCAAGTAACAGGGCAAGGCTACACCTTC
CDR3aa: CASSQVTGQGYTF

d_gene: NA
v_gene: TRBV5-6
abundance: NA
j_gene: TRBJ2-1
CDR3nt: TGTGCCAGCAGCTTGGGAGACAACTACAATGAGCAGTTCTTC
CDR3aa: CASSLGDNYNEQFF

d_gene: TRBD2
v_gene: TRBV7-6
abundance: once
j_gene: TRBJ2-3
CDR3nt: TGTGCCAGCAGCCCCGAGGGGGCGGGGGGGATCGCAGATACGCAGTATTTT
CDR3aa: CASSPEGAGGIADTQYF

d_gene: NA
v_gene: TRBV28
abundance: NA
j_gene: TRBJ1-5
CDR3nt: TGTGCCAGCAGACCTCCGCGTGGCGTCAATCAGCCCCAGCATTTT
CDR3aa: CASRPPRGVNQPQHF

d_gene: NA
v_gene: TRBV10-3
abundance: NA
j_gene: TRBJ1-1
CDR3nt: TGTGCCATCAGTGAGTCGGGGGCTAACACTGAAGCTTTCTTT
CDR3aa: CAISESGANTEAFF

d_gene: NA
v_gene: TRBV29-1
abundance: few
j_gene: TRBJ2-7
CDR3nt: TGCAGCGTTGGGGAACGGGGAAACGAGCAGTACTTC
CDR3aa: CSVGERGNEQYF

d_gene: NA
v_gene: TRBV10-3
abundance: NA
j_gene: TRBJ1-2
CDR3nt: TGTGCCATCAGTGACGGCCCTGACTATGGCTACACCTTC
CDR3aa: CAISDGPDYGYTF

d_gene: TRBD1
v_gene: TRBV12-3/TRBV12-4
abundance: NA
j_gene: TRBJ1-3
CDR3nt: TGTGCCAGCAGTGCACAGGGGGCTGGGCACACCATATATTTT
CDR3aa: CASSAQGAGHTIYF

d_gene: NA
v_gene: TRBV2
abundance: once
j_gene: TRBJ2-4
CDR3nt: TGTGCCAGCAGTGAAAGGGCCGTAGCCAAAAACATTCAGTACTTC
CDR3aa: CASSERAVAKNIQYF

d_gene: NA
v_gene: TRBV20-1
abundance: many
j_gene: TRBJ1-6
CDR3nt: TGCAGTGCTAGCTGGGTCGTCGCGTTCCAGAAATATAATTCACCCCTCCACTTT
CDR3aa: CSASWVVAFQKYNSPLHF

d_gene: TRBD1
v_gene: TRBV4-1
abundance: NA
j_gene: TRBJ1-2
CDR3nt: TGCGCCAGCAGCCAAGGGGGACAGGGTCCCTACACCTTC
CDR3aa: CASSQGGQGPYTF

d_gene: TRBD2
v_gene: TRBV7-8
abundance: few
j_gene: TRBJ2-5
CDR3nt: TGTGCCAGCAGCATCGCGGGACTAGCGGGAGGTGTGGAGACCCAGTACTTC
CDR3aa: CASSIAGLAGGVETQYF

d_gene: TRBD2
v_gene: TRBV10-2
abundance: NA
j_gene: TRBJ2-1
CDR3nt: TGCGCCAGCACCGCGGGGGGCCTGTCCTACAATGAGCAGTTCTTC
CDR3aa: CASTAGGLSYNEQFF

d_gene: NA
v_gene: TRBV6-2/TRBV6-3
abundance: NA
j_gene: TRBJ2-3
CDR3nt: TGTGCCAGCAGTTACCCCGCTCCCACGCAGTATTTT
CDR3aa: CASSYPAPTQYF

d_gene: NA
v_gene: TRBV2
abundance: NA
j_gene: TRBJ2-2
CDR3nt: TGTGCCAGCAATCTCATGGGGGAAAACACCGGGGAGCTGTTTTTT
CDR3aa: CASNLMGENTGELFF